The entry that follows covers one TCR beta chain sequence. Its antigen is not identified. The record originates from a study of OX40 agonist ivuxolimab in advanced cancers. Across the study: Previous treatment with anti-PD-1, anti-PD-L1 or anti-CTLA-4 therapy was allowed; 35% to 50% had received some.

Assay used: immunoSEQ multiplex PCR; TCRdb lists only in-frame clones, some missing. This table has some 16,000 clones, about three quarters appearing once. General study results and limits: Some of the nonresponding patients also showed low levels of normalized T-cell clonal expansion. Antigen specificity remained undetermined for the expanded peripheral T cells.

The CDR3 runs to 15 residues. Germline CDR1 SGHVS, CDR2 FQNEAQ. The V end lost 5 bases, the J end lost 5 bases, and 19 bases lay between the germline ends. The receptor was derived from an adult with an advanced solid tumor such as melanoma, head and neck, liver or kidney cancer. The chain couples TRBV7-8 to TRBJ2-7; D is perhaps TRBD2 (7 bases). The material sequenced was CD4+ or CD8+ T cells sorted from blood, taken in a trial of the OX40 agonist ivuxolimab. The CDR3 sequence: CASSHSPGGRDEQYF. CDR3 coding DNA: TGTGCCAGCAGCCACTCGCCCGGGGGGCGCGACGAGCAGTACTTC.